What follows is one T cell receptor beta chain and its context. The antigen is not known. Reverse transcription of all isolated RNA meant that expressed TCRB transcripts were sequenced. Produced via immunoSEQ multiplex PCR; TCRdb's table is partial and in-frame only. Of hundreds of thousands of clones listed, more than 13% were seen once; the top ten hold 0.035% to 0.045%. This entry comes from a study of beta chain features in type 1 diabetes. Study background: Patients were similar to healthy donors in age and gender (as well as in cell yields).

Broader study findings: Significant though moderate, a shortening of TCRB CDR3s appeared in all four CD4+ subsets of Type 1 diabetes patients.

Each population that was sorted was more than 95% pure. The sample comprised naive CD4+ T cells from blood. The TCR was taken from a man aged 18 to 30 with type 1 diabetes.

The chain's CDR3 is CASSAPPLLAASYNEQFF. Written as DNA, the CDR3 is TGTGCCAGCAGCGCCCCTCCCTTACTAGCGGCCTCCTACAATGAGCAGTTCTTC. V gene TRBV9 combines with J gene TRBJ2-1, with 8 bases lining up with TRBD2. The germline gives CDR1 SGDLS, CDR2 YYNGEE. V lost 3 bases, J lost 0 bases, and 11 bases stayed unmatched. This CDR3 spans 18 amino acids.